The sequence of this T cell receptor beta chain was determined in a study of low-dose radiotherapy and immunotherapy resistance in tumors (dated by TCRdb to 2021 to 2024). Study-level background: In Cohort 1, 0.5 Gy per fraction was delivered every 2 weeks, and a total PTV dose of 6.5 Gy was prescribed. The trial did not randomize participants into treatment groups. For Cohort 2, the dose was 1 Gy per fraction given every two weeks, adding up to 13 Gy in total across 26 weeks. Patients were given nivolumab as a 240 mg flat dose every two weeks and ipilimumab at 1 mg/kg every six weeks, with both drugs delivered intravenously. Eight patients were included in the translational analysis, namely three from the first dose cohort plus the first five from the second dose cohort. Starting on cycle 1 day 1, patients took 300 mg of aspirin by mouth once a day for four cycles. Intravenous cyclophosphamide at 200 mg/m2 was administered every two weeks, one day ahead of each radiation and immunotherapy administration.

As for this clonotype: Its target antigen remains unknown. Nothing much larger sits one base from this clone, and base qualities are not available.

Inclusive of the bounding cysteine and phenylalanine, the CDR3 is 14 residues long. The retained sequence is limited to the CDR3, 42 bases, with the frame set at the first base. The V end loses 0 bases and the J end loses 4 bases, and a stretch of 7 bases separates them. CDR1 SGHVS and CDR2 FQNEAQ are derived from the germline V gene. The time point label for this specimen denotes: after trial treatment. The treatment or condition label for this specimen denotes: LDRT plus nivolumab, ipilimumab, low-dose cyclophosphamide and aspirin (RACIN trial). Donors were enrolled in RACIN, a single-arm phase I dose-escalation trial in which nivolumab, ipilimumab, aspirin, low-dose cyclophosphamide and low-dose radiotherapy were combined. To be eligible, a patient needed to have an advanced solid tumor that was TIL-negative. TCRdb shows the sequencer as Illumina HiSeq 2500. First-strand cDNA was synthesized with Superscript III and a set of TRAV- and TRBV-specific primers, covering both TCRalpha and TCRbeta chains. A roughly 19-cycle PCR with Phusion amplified the TCRs, pairing a constant-region primer with the adapter that was attached to the V primers. Isolated mRNA was amplified with the MessageAmp II aRNA Amplification Kit, using a 16-hour in vitro transcription at 37°C. The Dynabeads mRNA DIRECT Purification Kit was used to isolate the mRNA for TCR sequencing. Indexed Illumina adapters were added in a second 25-cycle Phusion PCR, and the resulting products were purified with AMPure XP beads. On the authors' methods: Using custom Perl scripts, TCR sequences encoding the same protein were pooled, out-of-frame sequences were removed, and the abundance of each clonotype was computed. Any TCR sequence backed by just one read was left out of the analysis. The metrics used to describe the repertoires included Shannon entropy, Gini index, clonality, richness, and the frequency of TCRs shared between repertoires. TCRdb itself trimmed the public reads at Q25 with fastp, ran MiXCR and retained productive beta chains. When rows share a CDR3 protein, they turn into one entry using the most common DNA and genes. TCRdb's processing, not the study's, gives the V and J calls here. Counted in this sample were around 100,000 distinct CDR3 sequences; 20% to 25% of them appeared once. The ten most abundant clones make up around 13% of the sample.

The clonotype was recovered from a female donor with ovarian cancer. The sequencing here drew on PBMCs, taken after low-dose radiotherapy plus immunotherapy. The rearranged segments are TRBV7-8 and TRBJ2-1; no confident D gene assignment can be made. The CDR3 protein sequence reads: CASSLAGIYNEQFF. The DNA sequence follows: TGTGCCAGCAGCTTAGCGGGAATTTACAATGAGCAGTTCTTC.